The rows below give T cell receptor beta chains drawn from one sample of a study of CD8 T cells in Susac syndrome. Each CDR3 protein gets one entry after TCRdb re-called the immunoSEQ multiplex PCR reads with MiXCR. This table has some 190,000 distinct CDR3 sequences, approximately 94% appearing once. Sample: CD4+ T cells from PBMCs. The receptors originated from a human donor with Susac syndrome. Each CDR3 is given with its conserved first and last residue.

V,length,J,CDR3
TRBV20-1,15,TRBJ2-7,CSAQTTRDSSYEQYF
TRBV7-3,14,TRBJ1-4,CASTPGGAGEKLFF
TRBV7-9,14,TRBJ1-1,CASSFGVGSTEAFF
TRBV20-1,14,TRBJ1-1,CSARDLRQGTEAFF
TRBV7-9,12,TRBJ1-6,CASSLDLGNLHF
TRBV19,13,TRBJ1-5,CACAGNSNQPQHF
TRBV14,16,TRBJ1-1,CASSLGENRGGTEAFF
TRBV30,12,TRBJ2-5,CAWGTVRETQYF
TRBV25-1,16,TRBJ2-3,CASSLRGGVSTDTQYF
TRBV19,14,TRBJ1-1,CASTRTGENTEAFF
TRBV20-1,14,TRBJ1-1,CSARVGGRNTEAFF
TRBV5-1,16,TRBJ2-2,CASSETGRPGTGELFF
TRBV7-8,15,TRBJ2-1,CASSWRLGAGGEQFF
TRBV6-4,14,NA,CASSGRHYNQPQYF
TRBV7-9,16,TRBJ2-5,CASSLGAGSVGETQYF
TRBV18,13,TRBJ1-1,CASLDRENTEAFF
TRBV30,13,TRBJ1-1,CAWRALMNTEAFF
TRBV6-5,14,TRBJ2-7,CASSRGSPSYEQYF
TRBV4-2,15,TRBJ2-7,CASSQVRGEAYEQYF
TRBV20-1,17,TRBJ2-7,CSARAPWGQYASYEQYF
TRBV3-1,12,TRBJ2-5,CASSGPKETQYF
TRBV12-3/TRBV12-4,14,TRBJ2-4,CASSFWVAKNIQYF
TRBV30,14,TRBJ2-3,CAWRVAGGDNTQYF
TRBV4-2,13,TRBJ2-3,CASTETSTDTQYF
TRBV20-1,15,TRBJ2-5,CSARDSSGGSETQYF
TRBV6-7,16,TRBJ2-7,CASSSCDGHESYEQYF
TRBV5-1,17,TRBJ2-1,CASSLGTSGGAYNEQFF
TRBV7-9,14,TRBJ1-2,CASSLTSANYGYTF
TRBV20-1,11,TRBJ2-5,CMRAVAETQYF
TRBV7-2,14,TRBJ1-2,CASSLKGDTYGYTF
TRBV5-8,15,TRBJ1-2,CASSLDRGFDYGYTF
TRBV19,14,TRBJ1-5,CASTSWEGNQPQHF
TRBV19,15,TRBJ1-3,CASGLDRGHGNTIYF
TRBV5-1,15,TRBJ2-1,CASSLRQGGSNEQFF
TRBV19,15,TRBJ1-1,CASSISRGQSTEAFF
TRBV29-1,12,TRBJ1-1,CSVGDGDTEAFF
TRBV12-3/TRBV12-4,13,TRBJ1-1,CASSPRENTEAFF
TRBV19,15,TRBJ2-5,CASSISTGLEETQYF
TRBV20-1,13,TRBJ2-1,CSARRDLYNEQFF
TRBV20-1,14,TRBJ2-4,CSAGTGTVKNIQYF
TRBV15,12,TRBJ1-1,CATGVSAGKAFF
TRBV12-3/TRBV12-4,12,TRBJ1-2,CASSLRYYGYTF
TRBV7-3,15,TRBJ2-2,CASSFGTLDTGELFF
TRBV15,15,TRBJ1-3,CATSGRTGAGNTIYF
TRBV3-1,14,TRBJ2-4,CASSTDRVGNIQYF
TRBV7-2,14,TRBJ2-5,CASSFQRGVETQYF
TRBV12-3/TRBV12-4,13,TRBJ2-1,CASSRASGNEQFF
TRBV12-3/TRBV12-4,13,TRBJ1-1,CASSFKEDTEAFF
TRBV27,15,TRBJ2-3,CASSLDRGSTDTQYF
TRBV5-4,13,TRBJ2-5,CAIPGQGEETQYF
TRBV24-1,17,TRBJ1-5,CATSDGRTENSNQPQHF
TRBV28,14,TRBJ2-7,CASSNRLISYEQYF
TRBV9,16,TRBJ2-1,CASSQAGGLSYNEQFF